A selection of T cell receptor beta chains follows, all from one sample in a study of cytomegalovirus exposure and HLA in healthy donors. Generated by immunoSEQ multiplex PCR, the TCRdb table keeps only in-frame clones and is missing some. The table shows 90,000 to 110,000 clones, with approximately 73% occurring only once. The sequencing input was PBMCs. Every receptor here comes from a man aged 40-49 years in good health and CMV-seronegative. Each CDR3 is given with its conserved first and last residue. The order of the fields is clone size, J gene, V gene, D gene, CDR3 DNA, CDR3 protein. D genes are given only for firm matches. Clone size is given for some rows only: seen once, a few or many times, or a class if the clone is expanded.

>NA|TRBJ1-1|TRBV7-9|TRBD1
TGTGCCAGCAGGGGGGACAGGATGAACACTGAAGCTTTCTTT
CASRGDRMNTEAFF
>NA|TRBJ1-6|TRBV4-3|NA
TGCGCCAGCAGCCAAGATCACGGAGCACCCCTCCACTTT
CASSQDHGAPLHF
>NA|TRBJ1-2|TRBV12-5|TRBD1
TGTGCTAGTGGGACAGGGGAGTTTAACTATGGCTACACCTTC
CASGTGEFNYGYTF
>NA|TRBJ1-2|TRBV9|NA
TGTGCCAGCAGCGTAACGGGGGACTATGGCTACACCTTC
CASSVTGDYGYTF
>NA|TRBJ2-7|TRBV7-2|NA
TGTGCCAGCAGCTTAGTAGGGAGCTCCTACGAGCAGTACTTC
CASSLVGSSYEQYF
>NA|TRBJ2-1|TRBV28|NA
TGTGCCAGCAGTTTGGAGGACAGCTCCTACAATGAGCAGTTCTTC
CASSLEDSSYNEQFF
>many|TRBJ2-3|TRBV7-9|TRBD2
TGTGCCAGCAGCTTAGTTAGCGGGGGGCCCATGAACACAGATACGCAGTATTTT
CASSLVSGGPMNTDTQYF
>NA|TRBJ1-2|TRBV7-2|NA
TGTGCCAGCAGCGTAGGGGGACAACCCTATGGCTACACCTTC
CASSVGGQPYGYTF
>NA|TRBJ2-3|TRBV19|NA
TGTGCCAGTAGTCCTCTTTCAGACAGCTACACAGATACGCAGTATTTT
CASSPLSDSYTDTQYF
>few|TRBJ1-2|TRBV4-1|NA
TGCGCCAGCAGCCAAGACGGCTATGGCTACACCTTC
CASSQDGYGYTF
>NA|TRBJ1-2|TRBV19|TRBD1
TGTGCCAGTAATAGCCGGACAGGGGGTAGTGGCTACACCTTC
CASNSRTGGSGYTF
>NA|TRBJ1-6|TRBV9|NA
TGTGCCAGCAGCGTAGGGGGGGAGGGCAATTCACCCCTCCACTTT
CASSVGGEGNSPLHF
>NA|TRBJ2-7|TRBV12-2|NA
TGTGCAAGTCGCGGGCAGTTCGAGCAGTACTTC
CASRGQFEQYF
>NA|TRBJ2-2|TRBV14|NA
TGTGCCAGCAGCCAAGCTGCCGGGGAGCTGTTTTTT
CASSQAAGELFF
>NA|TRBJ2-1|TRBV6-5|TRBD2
TGTGCCAGCAGTTACTCCCGACTAGCGGGGGGGCATGAGCAGTTCTTC
CASSYSRLAGGHEQFF
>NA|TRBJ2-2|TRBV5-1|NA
TGCGCCAGCAGCTTGGGACACGCGAACACCGGGGAGCTGTTTTTT
CASSLGHANTGELFF
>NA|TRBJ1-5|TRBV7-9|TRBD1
TGTGCCAGCAGCTCCAACGCCGGGACAGATAATCAGCCCCAGCATTTT
CASSSNAGTDNQPQHF
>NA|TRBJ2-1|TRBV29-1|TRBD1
TGCAGCGCCGGAGGGGGGCGGACAGGGGGTCAAAATGAGCAGTTCTTC
CSAGGGRTGGQNEQFF
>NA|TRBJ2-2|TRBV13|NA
TGTGCCAGCAGCTTAACGACACTCGCGAACACCGGGGAGCTGTTTTTT
CASSLTTLANTGELFF
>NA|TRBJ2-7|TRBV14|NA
TGTGCCAGCAGCCAATCCCCCGTAGCGATCAATTCCTACGAGCAGTACTTC
CASSQSPVAINSYEQYF
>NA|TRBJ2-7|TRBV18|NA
TGTGCCAGCTCACCGCTCGACTTTATGTACTCCTACGAGCAGTACTTC
CASSPLDFMYSYEQYF
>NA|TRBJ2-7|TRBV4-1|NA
TGCGCCAGCAGCCTATCCCCCAGGGTAGGCGAGCAGTACTTC
CASSLSPRVGEQYF
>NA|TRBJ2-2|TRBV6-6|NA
TGTGCCAGCAGTTACCCGGTGGAGGCCGGGGAGCTGTTTTTT
CASSYPVEAGELFF
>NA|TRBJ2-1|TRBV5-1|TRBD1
TGCGCCAGCAGCCGGACAGGCCAAATAGTATTGCCCTACAATGAGCAGTTCTTC
CASSRTGQIVLPYNEQFF
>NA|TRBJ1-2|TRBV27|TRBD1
TGTGCCAGCAGTCCCCCCGGGACAGGAAGCTATGGCTACACCTTC
CASSPPGTGSYGYTF
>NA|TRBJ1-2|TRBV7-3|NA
TGTGCCAGCAGCCCTCAGGGTGGCTATGGCTACACCTTC
CASSPQGGYGYTF
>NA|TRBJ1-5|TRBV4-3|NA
TGCGCCAGCAGCCAAGATCTGTATAGCAATCAGCCCCAGCATTTT
CASSQDLYSNQPQHF
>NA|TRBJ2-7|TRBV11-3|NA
TGTGCCAGCAGCAAAGGGGTTTGGGGTGCCGAGCAGTACTTC
CASSKGVWGAEQYF
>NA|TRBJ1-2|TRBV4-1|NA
TGCGCCAGCAGCCAAGAAGCTTTAGATGGCTACACCTTC
CASSQEALDGYTF
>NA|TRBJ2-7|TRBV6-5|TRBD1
TGTGCCAGCAGTTACGCCAGACAGGGGGTTCCCTACGAGCAGTACTTC
CASSYARQGVPYEQYF
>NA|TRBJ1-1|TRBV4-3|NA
TGCGCCAGCAGCCAAGAAAGCGGGAATAGTCGGGCTTTCTTT
CASSQESGNSRAFF
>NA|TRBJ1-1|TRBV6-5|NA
TGTGCCAGCAGTATACAGGGCTACACTGAAGCTTTCTTT
CASSIQGYTEAFF
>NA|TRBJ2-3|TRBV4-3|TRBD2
TGCGCCAGCAGCCAAGACACGGGGGGGTCCTTTACAGATACGCAGTATTTT
CASSQDTGGSFTDTQYF
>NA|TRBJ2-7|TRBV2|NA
TGTGCCAGCAGTGAAGGGGGGGGGCTCCCAAACGAGCAGTACTTC
CASSEGGGLPNEQYF
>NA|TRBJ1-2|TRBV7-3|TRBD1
TGTGCCAGCAGCTTAGGGACAGGGGGACTCCTTCACTATGGCTACACCTTC
CASSLGTGGLLHYGYTF
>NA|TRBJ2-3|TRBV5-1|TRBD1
TGCGCCAGCAGCTGGGGGACAGGGGGCACAGATACGCAGTATTTT
CASSWGTGGTDTQYF
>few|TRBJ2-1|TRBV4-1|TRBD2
TGCGCCAGCAGCCAATTCGTCCTTATAGCGGGGGCGTACAATGAGCAGTTCTTC
CASSQFVLIAGAYNEQFF
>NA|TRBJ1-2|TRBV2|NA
TGTGCCAGCACCTCCGCGGGGGGCGCGGAAGGCTACACCTTC
CASTSAGGAEGYTF
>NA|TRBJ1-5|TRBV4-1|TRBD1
TGCGCCAGCAGCCAAGATAGGGCAGGGGGGAATCAGCCCCAGCATTTT
CASSQDRAGGNQPQHF
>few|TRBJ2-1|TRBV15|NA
TGTGCCACCAGCAGAGCGAGAGAGAGTGAGCAGTTCTTC
CATSRARESEQFF
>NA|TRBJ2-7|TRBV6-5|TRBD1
TGTGCCAGCAGTCGAGGACAGGGGGTCGGGTACGAGCAGTACTTC
CASSRGQGVGYEQYF
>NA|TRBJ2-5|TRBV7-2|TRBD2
TGTGCCAGCAGCGGGCCCGGGACTAGTCTCGTCCAAGAGATCCAGTACTTC
CASSGPGTSLVQEIQYF
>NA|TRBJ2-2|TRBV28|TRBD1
TGTGCCAGCAGTACGCTAATGGACAGGGGGGACACCGGGGAGCTGTTTTTT
CASSTLMDRGDTGELFF
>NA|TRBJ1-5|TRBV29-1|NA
TGCAGCGTCAAGGACAGCCACAATCAGCCCCAGCATTTT
CSVKDSHNQPQHF
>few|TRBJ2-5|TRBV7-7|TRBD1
TGTGCTAGCAGTCCGAGCGACAGGGCGAGTTGGGGGACCCAGTACTTC
CASSPSDRASWGTQYF
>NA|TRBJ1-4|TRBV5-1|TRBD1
TGCGCCAGCCGGGACAGCTCGAAAGAAAAACTGTTTTTT
CASRDSSKEKLFF
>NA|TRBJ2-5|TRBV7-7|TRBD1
TGTGCTAGCAGCCCGACCACAGGGGGCATATGGGGGACCCAGTACTTC
CASSPTTGGIWGTQYF
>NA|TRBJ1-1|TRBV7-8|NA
TGTGCCAGCAGCTTAGCGCGTGGAGTAGGCACTGAAGCTTTCTTT
CASSLARGVGTEAFF